The 25 T cell receptor beta chains below come from one sample, sequenced in a study of CD8 T cells in Susac syndrome. With random hexamers, reverse transcription was performed on about 0.5 to 1 ug of RNA. TCRdb itself ran the immunoSEQ multiplex PCR reads through MiXCR, one entry per CDR3 protein. The data show some 300,000 distinct CDR3 sequences, around 83% seen once. Specimen: CD8+ T cells from PBMCs. These receptor sequences come from a human donor with multiple sclerosis.

This rearrangement joins TRBV7-9 to TRBJ1-2; 8 bases fit TRBD1. This CDR3 comprises 14 residues. The V gene end was trimmed by 5 bases and the J gene end by 3 bases; junction bases not matched to a gene: 5. Germline V gives CDR1 SEHNR, CDR2 FQNEAQ (reference sequence). CDR3 in amino acids: CASSRGQADYGYTF. DNA of the CDR3: TGTGCCAGCAGCAGGGGACAGGCTGACTATGGCTACACCTTC.

This chain joins TRBV3-1 and TRBJ2-7; D might be TRBD2 (5 bases). Trimming pared 1 base from V and 3 bases from J, leaving 7 bases between. CDR3 length equals 13 residues. The germline CDR1 and CDR2 sequences are LGHDT and YNNKEL (reference sequence). CDR3 sequence: CASSQGGFYEQYF. The CDR3 DNA reads TGTGCCAGCAGCCAAGGAGGGTTCTACGAGCAGTACTTC.

The chain uses TRBV6-1 and TRBJ1-1; D ambiguous. V was trimmed by 2 bases and J by 2 bases, leaving 12 bases between them. This CDR3 has 15 amino acids. Germline-derived CDR1 and CDR2 are MNHNS and SASEGT. The DNA for the CDR3 is TGTGCCAGCAGTGAACTAGGGCAGGTAAACACTGAAGCTTTCTTT. It is translated as CASSELGQVNTEAFF.

The chain couples TRBV19 to TRBJ1-1; unclear D gene. The CDR3 is made up of 16 amino acids. The V end lost 2 bases, the J end lost 0 bases, and 13 bases lay between the germline ends. Germline CDR1 reads LNHDA; CDR2 reads SQIVND (reference sequence). CDR3 in amino acids: CASSILWETMNTEAFF. The CDR3 DNA is TGTGCCAGTAGTATATTATGGGAGACCATGAACACTGAAGCTTTCTTT. The variable domain in full, with the rest retrieved from reference TRBV19 and TRBJ1-1, is DGGITQSPKYLFRKEGQNVTLSCEQNLNHDAMYWYRQDPGQGLRLIYYSQIVNDFQKGDIAEGYSVSREKKESFPLTVTSAQKNPTAFYLCASSILWETMNTEAFFGQGTRLTVV.

V and J are TRBV9 and TRBJ2-1; D gene uncertain. This CDR3 has 13 residues. The V gene lost 0 bases and the J gene lost 7 bases, with 8 bases spanning the gap. Germline V CDR1 and CDR2: SGDLS, YYNGEE. The CDR3 reads CASSVDGVNEQFF. The CDR3 DNA sequence: TGTGCCAGCAGCGTAGATGGAGTGAATGAGCAGTTCTTC.

The V gene is TRBV6-5, the J gene TRBJ2-5; 7 bases map to TRBD2. V lost 0 bases, J lost 2 bases, and 21 bases stayed unmatched. Germline V gene sequence: CDR1 MNHEY, CDR2 SVGAGI. The CDR3 contains 21 residues. The chain's CDR3 is CASSYSNRGSPWEGPQETQYF. For the CDR3, the DNA is TGTGCCAGCAGTTACTCGAATCGGGGATCGCCGTGGGAGGGCCCTCAAGAGACCCAGTACTTC.

The V call is TRBV7-9, the J call TRBJ2-7; TRBD1 matches at 12 bases. Germline CDR1 SEHNR, CDR2 FQNEAQ (reference sequence). The CDR3 covers 15 residues. Trimming removed 5 bases from V and 3 bases from J; junction bases left unmatched: 5. The chain's CDR3 is CASSHRDRGHYEQYF. CDR3 nucleotide sequence: TGTGCCAGCAGCCACCGGGACAGGGGGCACTACGAGCAGTACTTC.

The chain carries TRBV5-1 and TRBJ2-5; D remains ambiguous. The V end lost 2 bases, the J end lost 5 bases, and 7 bases lay between the germline ends. CDR3 length equals 12 residues. Germline V gene data show CDR1 as SGHRS and CDR2 as YFSETQ. CDR3 amino acids: CASSFGLETQYF. CDR3 bases: TGCGCCAGCAGCTTTGGGCTGGAGACCCAGTACTTC.

The gene calls are TRBV27 and TRBJ1-1; D ambiguous. This CDR3 has 13 residues. The V end was cut by 3 bases, the J end by 10 bases, with 15 bases between. Germline V CDR1 and CDR2: MNHEY, SMNVEV (reference sequence). CDR3 bases: TGTGCCAGCAGTTTGCTCCGGGAGCAAAGAGCTTTCTTT. Translating it yields CASSLLREQRAFF.

This chain connects TRBV5-5 to TRBJ1-5; D is unresolved. Germline V gene data show CDR1 as SGHKS and CDR2 as YYEKEE (reference sequence). The CDR3 length is 14 residues. V dropped 4 bases and J dropped 0 bases, with 8 bases sitting between them. The CDR3 is CASSRTSSNQPQHF. The CDR3 nucleotides read TGTGCCAGCAGCCGTACAAGTAGCAATCAGCCCCAGCATTTT.

The chain joins TRBV12-3 or TRBV12-4 to TRBJ1-2; D remains unclear. The length of the CDR3 is 16 residues. Trimming took 5 bases from V and 4 from J, leaving 20 bases between them. The CDR3: CASSPPYGTDRYGYTF. The CDR3 DNA follows: TGTGCCAGCAGTCCACCTTATGGCACAGACCGCTATGGCTACACCTTC.

The chain recombines TRBV20-1 with TRBJ2-3, with 7 bases identical to TRBD2. V dropped 1 base and J dropped 7; count of bases not matched to a gene: 17. Looked up from germline, CDR1 is DFQATT and CDR2 is SNEGSKA (reference sequence). The CDR3 runs to 17 residues. The chain's CDR3 is CSARAPYTSAGEYTQYF. The CDR3 bases are TGCAGTGCTAGAGCCCCCTATACGTCTGCGGGAGAGTATACGCAGTATTTT.

The chain couples TRBV7-6 to TRBJ2-7, with TRBD2 matching over 12 bases. Germline lookup yields CDR1 SGHVS and CDR2 FNYEAQ. V dropped 2 bases and J dropped 4; count of bases not matched to a gene: 3. The CDR3 is 15 amino acids. CDR3 loop: CASSLRLAGVYEQYF. The CDR3 nucleotides read TGTGCCAGCAGCTTAAGACTAGCGGGAGTATACGAGCAGTACTTC.

This sequence joins TRBV4-1 and TRBJ1-3; D unresolved. V shed 7 bases and J shed 0 bases, with 10 bases lying between them. Germline CDR1 MGHRA, CDR2 YSYEKL. This CDR3 is 14 amino acids long. The CDR3 sequence is CASNFTVSGNTIYF. The CDR3 DNA sequence: TGCGCCAGCAATTTCACGGTCTCTGGAAACACCATATATTTT.

Here the CDR3 reads CASSHGLAGVSSYNEQFF. CDR3 bases: TGTGCCAGCAGTCATGGACTAGCGGGAGTTAGCTCCTACAATGAGCAGTTCTTC. The J gene is TRBJ2-1, the V gene TRBV9, with 13 nucleotides matching TRBD2. This CDR3 has 18 amino acids. From germline, CDR1 is SGDLS and CDR2 YYNGEE. J was trimmed by 0 bases and V by 5 bases; bases with no gene match: 8. Full variable domain (outside the CDR3, taken from reference TRBV9 and TRBJ2-1): DSGVTQTPKHLITATGQRVTLRCSPRSGDLSVYWYQQSLDQGLQFLIQYYNGEERAKGNILERFSAQQFPDLHSELNLSSLELGDSALYFCASSHGLAGVSSYNEQFFGPGTRLTVL.

The table lists this clonotype with a few counts. This rearrangement joins TRBV6-1 to TRBJ1-5; D gene unclear. Trimming left V 4 bases short and J 6 bases short, with 7 bases between. The CDR3 sequence is 12 residues long. CDR1 is MNHNS, CDR2 SASEGT, per germline. CDR3 coding DNA: TGTGCCAGCAGTGGCGGCGGTCAGCCCCAGCATTTT. Its translation is CASSGGGQPQHF.

This clonotype was seen more than once but under ten times. The gene calls are TRBV6-1 and TRBJ2-3; D gene uncertain. Trimming pared 6 bases from V and 6 bases from J, leaving 13 bases between. The CDR3 runs 13 residues. Germline CDR1 MNHNS, CDR2 SASEGT. The CDR3 loop reads CASSSSNEDTQYF. The CDR3 DNA reads as TGTGCCAGCAGCAGCTCCAACGAGGATACGCAGTATTTT.

This sequence joins TRBV20-1 and TRBJ2-7, with TRBD2 matching 10 bases. CDR3 length: 14 residues. The J segment lost 6 bases and the V segment lost 1 base, leaving 6 bases of the junction unmatched. CDR1 and CDR2 from the germline V gene are DFQATT and SNEGSKA (reference sequence). The CDR3 reads CSARGEREGLEQYF. CDR3 nucleotide sequence: TGCAGTGCTAGAGGGGAGCGGGAGGGCCTCGAGCAGTACTTC.

The count of this clonotype is one. The chain joins TRBV15 to TRBJ1-4; unclear D gene. Germline V gene data show CDR1 as LNHNV and CDR2 as YYDKDF (reference sequence). V was trimmed by 5 bases and J by 0 bases, leaving 16 bases between them. The CDR3 is 17 amino acids. Here the CDR3 reads CATSGTSRTSTNEKLFF. The DNA of the CDR3 is TGTGCCACCAGCGGTACCTCAAGGACTTCAACTAATGAAAAACTGTTTTTT.

The chain recombines TRBV27 with TRBJ1-5; D call uncertain. The CDR3 runs 14 residues. The V and J ends lost 4 bases and 7 bases respectively, with 14 bases between them. From germline, CDR1 is MNHEY and CDR2 SMNVEV (reference sequence). This CDR3 reads CASSSATGKQPQHF. In nucleotides, the CDR3 is TGTGCCAGCAGTTCCGCTACGGGAAAACAGCCCCAGCATTTT.

This clonotype was seen once. The V gene is TRBV12-3 or TRBV12-4, the J gene TRBJ2-7; 7 bases align to TRBD2. The CDR3 is made up of 15 amino acids. V shed 8 bases, J shed 4 bases, and the junction held 14 bases outside the gene matches. The CDR3 reads CASGHLGRAGYEQYF. The CDR3 DNA reads as TGTGCCAGCGGACACCTTGGGCGAGCGGGATACGAGCAGTACTTC.

V usage is TRBV6-1 and J usage is TRBJ2-2, with a tentative D call TRBD2 (6 bases). V was trimmed by 3 bases and J by 10 bases, leaving 24 bases between them. The CDR3 covers 17 residues. CDR1 and CDR2 from the germline V gene are MNHNS and SASEGT. In DNA form, the CDR3 reads TGTGCCAGCAGTGATTTTCGCAGTGGGGGGAAGGTTGCGGAGCTGTTTTTT. It yields the protein CASSDFRSGGKVAELFF.

V is TRBV7-8 and J is TRBJ2-5, with TRBD2 matching over 7 bases. This CDR3 is built from 15 residues. CDR1 and CDR2 (germline): SGHVS, FQNEAQ. The trim removed 5 bases at V and 2 bases at J, leaving 8 bases unmatched. DNA for the CDR3: TGTGCCAGCAGCCTAGGGGCGGGAGCTCAAGAGACCCAGTACTTC. It is translated as CASSLGAGAQETQYF.

The chain carries TRBV29-1 and TRBJ2-5; a weak D match, TRBD1 (7 bases). CDR1 is SQVTM, CDR2 ANQGSEA, per germline. The CDR3 contains 12 residues. V lost 5 bases to trimming and J lost 5 bases, with 12 bases between them. In DNA, the CDR3 is TGCAGCGTTCAGGGGGGATTGGAGACCCAGTACTTC. Protein: CSVQGGLETQYF.

J is TRBJ2-1 and V is TRBV13; maybe TRBD1 (5 bases). CDR3 size: 14 residues. The germline V gene has CDR1 PRHDT and CDR2 FYEKMQ (reference sequence). V was clipped by 0 bases and J by 6 bases, with 9 bases between them. CDR3 nucleotides: TGTGCCAGCAGCTTAGGGGACACACCCAATGAGCAGTTCTTC. Its translation is CASSLGDTPNEQFF. The full variable domain, rest sourced from reference TRBV13 and TRBJ2-1, is AAGVIQSPRHLIKEKRETATLKCYPIPRHDTVYWYQQGPGQDPQFLISFYEKMQSDKGSIPDRFSAQQFSDYHSELNMSSLELGDSALYFCASSLGDTPNEQFFGPGTRLTVL.